This T cell receptor (beta chain) is drawn from a study of blood T cell repertoires in COVID-19. For the study at large: Italy, Spain and the United States were the sources of the convalescent and acute COVID-19 samples.

Study processing details: Cell counts per sample came from amplifying reference gene primers. The data were produced by immunoSEQ multiplex PCR, yet TCRdb's version contains in-frame clones alone and is incomplete. V, J and clone size derive from that table, while D and trimming were established from the DNA sequence. The data show around 68,000 clones, with about nine tenths seen just once and 6.5% to 8% held by the top ten. Trimming took off 6 bases at V and 1 base at J, with 12 bases between the two ends. The germline CDR1 and CDR2 sequences are MDHEN and SYDVKM. CDR3 size: 14 residues. Sequencing was done on a sample of peripheral blood. The receptor was isolated from a man aged 50 to 60 with active COVID-19. The chain links TRBV28 to TRBJ1-2; D unclear. This CDR3 is CASSPAGSNYGYTF. The CDR3 DNA follows: TGTGCCAGCAGCCCGGCGGGCAGTAACTATGGCTACACCTTC.